This paragraph reports one TCR beta chain. Unmatched junction bases numbered 7, after V lost 5 bases and J lost 9 bases. Germline loops: CDR1 SGHAT, CDR2 FQDESV (reference sequence). This CDR3 has 13 amino acids. These data belong to a study of blood T cell repertoires in COVID-19. Whole-study context: PBMCs, B-cell-depleted T cells, or T cells were the source of the cDNA or gDNA that made up the material.

Only in-frame clones appear in the TCRdb table, and some are missing; sequencing was by immunoSEQ multiplex PCR. The table records about 150,000 clones, 80% to 90% of them present only once. This sequence was found in a woman aged 50 to 65 with active or convalescent COVID-19. Input material: peripheral blood. The chain is built from TRBV11-1 and TRBJ2-1, with 7 positions matching TRBD2. The CDR3 DNA reads TGTGCCAGCAGCAGAATGGGGGGGGGTGAGCAGTTCTTC. Protein product: CASSRMGGGEQFF.